This T cell receptor (beta chain) was found in a study of blood T cell repertoires in COVID-19. At the level of the study: Sites in the United States, Italy and Spain provided acute and convalescent COVID-19 samples.

Original processing notes: Quantification of nucleated cells was approximated via reference gene primer amplification. Profiled with immunoSEQ multiplex PCR; TCRdb holds only in-frame clones, not every one. The V and J calls and clone size are taken from that table; D and trimming were inferred from the DNA. Of over 120,000 clones listed, about 79% were seen once; the top ten hold around 3.2%. Donors were grouped by their self-reported clinical history. The study counted Cohort 3 donors as recovered given two negative PCRs, clearance, or symptom resolution. V dropped 0 bases and J dropped 10; count of bases not matched to a gene: 12. The CDR3 totals 16 residues. The germline V gene has CDR1 MNHNY and CDR2 SVGAGI (reference sequence).

The chain links TRBV6-6 to TRBJ2-1; 7 nucleotides agree with TRBD2. This receptor was obtained from a woman aged 50 to 65 who had recovered from COVID-19. The sequencing input was PBMCs or T cells enriched from blood (not recorded which). CDR3 DNA sequence: TGTGCCAGCAGTTACTCTAGCGCCGTCGGGAGGAAGGAGCAGTTCTTC. Its translation is CASSYSSAVGRKEQFF.